What follows are 25 T cell receptor beta chains derived from one specimen sequenced in a study of technical replicates of blood from a few donors (dated by TCRdb to the late 2010s). Libraries were made using the immunoSEQ multiplex PCR assay. In its TCRdb copy, this immuneACCESS table keeps in-frame sequences only and misses some clones. Where compared with another copy, unresolved V genes explain less than half of these, and the others have no known cause. The sample yields approximately 13,000 clones; 83% were counted once. Roughly 12% of the sample goes to the ten largest clones. The specimen sequenced was PBMCs. The origin of the receptors is a human donor in good health.

The rearrangement joins TRBV6-5 to TRBJ2-3; a weak D match, TRBD1 (6 bases). The ends were cut back, 0 bases at V and 5 bases at J, with 9 bases in the middle. Per the germline V gene, CDR1 is MNHEY and CDR2 is SVGAGI. CDR3 length: 14 amino acids. The CDR3 reads CASSYSRGRDTQYF. The CDR3 nucleotides are TGTGCCAGCAGTTACTCGAGGGGGAGAGATACGCAGTATTTT.

This clone occurred a few times. The V and J genes are TRBV5-1 and TRBJ2-7; D is possibly TRBD2 (6 bases). Trimming pared 0 bases from V and 0 bases from J, leaving 13 bases between. The CDR3 consists of 16 residues. Germline CDR1 and CDR2: SGHRS and YFSETQ. CDR3 loop: CASSLAWGLTSYEQYF. For the CDR3, the DNA is TGCGCCAGCAGCTTGGCTTGGGGACTGACCTCCTACGAGCAGTACTTC.

The chain is built from TRBV6-1 and TRBJ2-5, with D tentatively TRBD1 (6 bases). Germline-derived CDR1 and CDR2 are MNHNS and SASEGT. Trimming shortened V by 3 bases and J by 4 bases, and 15 bases separated the two germline ends. The CDR3 contains 15 residues. The CDR3 loop is CASSEFQGKGETQYF. DNA of the CDR3: TGTGCCAGCAGTGAGTTTCAGGGGAAAGGAGAGACCCAGTACTTC.

This chain joins TRBV6-1 and TRBJ1-1; D unresolved. CDR1 and CDR2 from the germline V gene are MNHNS and SASEGT. The CDR3 is 13 amino acids. Trimming removed 6 bases at V and 1 base at J, with 9 bases between. CDR3 DNA sequence: TGTGCCAGCAGCCCCGACAAGAACACTGAAGCTTTCTTT. Its protein is CASSPDKNTEAFF.

The rearrangement uses TRBV7-9 and TRBJ2-3; TRBD2 matches 10 bases. CDR1 and CDR2 from the germline V gene are SEHNR and FQNEAQ (reference sequence). Losses at the gene ends were 5 bases for V and 5 bases for J; bases not matched to a gene: 7. The CDR3 covers 15 residues. The CDR3 coding sequence is TGTGCCAGCAGCAGTCTAGCGGGAGCTGGAGATACGCAGTATTTT. This sequence encodes CASSSLAGAGDTQYF.

V usage is TRBV9 and J usage is TRBJ2-7, with D perhaps TRBD1 (6 bases). Trimming left V 5 bases short and J 1 base short, with 19 bases between. In germline, CDR1 is SGDLS, CDR2 YYNGEE. The length of the CDR3 is 16 residues. The DNA for the CDR3 is TGTGCCAGCAGTCCGACTGCCGGGACACTATCCTACGAGCAGTACTTC. Translating it yields CASSPTAGTLSYEQYF.

This clone was recorded only once. CDR3 sequence: CASSPDRLTNYGYTF. The CDR3 coding sequence is TGTGCCAGCTCACCGGACAGGCTAACTAACTATGGCTACACCTTC. The chain links TRBV18 to TRBJ1-2, with TRBD1 matching over 7 bases. Germline values: CDR1 KGHSH, CDR2 LQKENI. The CDR3 totals 15 residues. V trimming: 3 bases; J trimming: 0 bases; junction bases outside the gene matches: 4.

The DNA for the CDR3 is TGTGCCAGCAGCCAAGATCTGGGTAGCGGCCCCTCATCCGAGCAGTACTTC. Its translation is CASSQDLGSGPSSEQYF. V and J are TRBV14 and TRBJ2-7; D possibly corresponds to TRBD2 (6 bases). There are 17 residues in the CDR3. V gave up 0 bases and J gave up 6 bases, with 21 bases separating them. The germline V gene has CDR1 SGHDN and CDR2 FVKESK. Full variable domain (outside the CDR3, taken from reference TRBV14 and TRBJ2-7): EAGVTQFPSHSVIEKGQTVTLRCDPISGHDNLYWYRRVMGKEIKFLLHFVKESKQDESGMPNNRFLAERTGGTYSTLKVQPAELEDSGVYFCASSQDLGSGPSSEQYFGPGTRLTVT.

This chain uses TRBV7-3 with TRBJ2-1; D might be TRBD2 (6 bases). The CDR3 contains 15 residues. Per germline, CDR1 SGHTA and CDR2 FQGTGA. The germline V and J ends were trimmed by 5 bases and 6 bases, with 17 bases remaining between them. CDR3 sequence: CASSLSGATTNEQFF. The CDR3 nucleotides read TGTGCCAGCAGCCTTAGCGGAGCCACCACCAATGAGCAGTTCTTC.

The chain is built from TRBV14 and TRBJ2-5, with a possible D match to TRBD2 (5 bases). With 6 bases removed from V and 5 bases from J, the gap between germline ends came to 19 bases. CDR1 is SGHDN, CDR2 FVKESK, per germline. The CDR3 is 15 amino acids. Here the CDR3 reads CASSFGVHLGETQYF. CDR3 in DNA: TGTGCCAGCAGTTTCGGGGTTCACCTAGGGGAGACCCAGTACTTC.

The V call is TRBV7-2, the J call TRBJ2-5; 9 nucleotides line up with TRBD2. The length of the CDR3 is 13 residues. The ends lost 4 bases at V and 13 bases at J; junction bases unmatched: 10. Germline CDR1 reads SGHTA; CDR2 reads FQGNSA. This CDR3 reads CASSYKPSGIPYF. CDR3 nucleotides: TGTGCCAGCAGCTACAAACCTAGCGGGATCCCGTACTTC.

This clone has just one count. DNA of the CDR3: TGTGCCAGCAGTTTTGGCGGAGGCTACAATGAGCAGTTCTTC. It specifies CASSFGGGYNEQFF. This chain connects TRBV27 to TRBJ2-1; possibly TRBD2 for D (5 bases). CDR3 length: 14 residues. Germline V gene data show CDR1 as MNHEY and CDR2 as SMNVEV (reference sequence). With 3 bases removed from V and 3 bases from J, the gap between germline ends came to 9 bases.

The CDR3 DNA is TGTGCCAGTAGTATGCTAACCTCCCGGGCTTTCTTT. It specifies CASSMLTSRAFF. The chain uses TRBV19 and TRBJ1-1; D remains unclear. Germline V CDR1 and CDR2: LNHDA, SQIVND (reference sequence). V gave up 3 bases and J gave up 11 bases, with 13 bases separating them. This CDR3 is 12 amino acids long.

V and J are TRBV28 and TRBJ1-4; 7 bases are a match to TRBD1. V gave up 6 bases and J gave up 5 bases; unmatched junction bases: 9. The CDR3 has 15 amino acids. Germline-derived CDR1 and CDR2 are MDHEN and SYDVKM. CDR3 nucleotides: TGTGCCAGCAGCTCCCCCGACAGGGCAAATGAAAAACTGTTTTTT. It yields the protein CASSSPDRANEKLFF.

This chain links TRBV6-1 with TRBJ1-1; TRBD1 matches 7 bases. The CDR3 spans 14 residues. Germline V lookup: CDR1 MNHNS, CDR2 SASEGT. V lost 7 bases to trimming and J lost 6 bases; unmatched junction nucleotides: 11. DNA of the CDR3: TGTGCCAGCACCGCGGGCGACAGGGTGGCTGAAGCTTTCTTT. Translating gives CASTAGDRVAEAFF.

The chain's CDR3 is CASRKDSSGNTIYF. CDR3 bases: TGTGCCAGCAGGAAGGACAGCTCTGGAAACACCATATATTTT. The V gene is TRBV7-3, the J gene TRBJ1-3; perhaps TRBD1 as D (6 bases). The CDR3 is 14 residues long. Germline CDR1 and CDR2: SGHTA and FQGTGA. Trimming took 6 bases from V and 0 from J, leaving 9 bases between them.

The rearrangement joins TRBV11-2 to TRBJ2-1; possibly TRBD2 for D (6 bases). The CDR3 has 16 amino acids. The germline V gene encodes CDR1 SGHAT and CDR2 FQNNGV. Trimming removed 2 bases from V and 9 bases from J, with 20 bases in between. Here the CDR3 reads CASSLITPGVGAEQFF. In DNA form, the CDR3 reads TGTGCCAGCAGCTTAATAACTCCGGGAGTTGGCGCTGAGCAGTTCTTC. Full variable domain (outside the CDR3, taken from reference TRBV11-2 and TRBJ2-1): EAGVAQSPRYKIIEKRQSVAFWCNPISGHATLYWYQQILGQGPKLLIQFQNNGVVDDSQLPKDRFSAERLKGVDSTLKIQPAKLEDSAVYLCASSLITPGVGAEQFFGPGTRLTVL.

This clone turned up a few times. The genes are TRBV7-9 and TRBJ1-1, with TRBD1 matching 9 bases. This CDR3 region has 15 residues. Trimming cost V 0 bases and J 6 bases; bases outside gene matches: 5. Germline CDR1 and CDR2: SEHNR and FQNEAQ (reference sequence). CDR3 sequence reads: CASSLARTGGSEAFF. DNA of the CDR3: TGTGCCAGCAGCTTAGCGAGAACAGGGGGCTCTGAAGCTTTCTTT.

The CDR3 sequence: CASSIAEGRVYSGANVLTF. CDR3 sequence (DNA): TGTGCCAGTAGTATAGCGGAGGGCAGGGTGTACTCTGGGGCCAACGTCCTGACTTTC. The chain is built from TRBV19 and TRBJ2-6, with a tentative D call TRBD2 (6 bases). V lost 1 base to trimming and J lost 0 bases, with 16 bases between them. The CDR3 extends over 19 amino acids. CDR1 is LNHDA, CDR2 SQIVND, per germline (reference sequence).

This clone showed up just a few times. The chain has TRBV4-1 and TRBJ2-5, with 11 bases fitting TRBD2. The CDR3 is 19 residues long. Trimming cost V 2 bases and J 2 bases; bases outside gene matches: 13. The germline V gene encodes CDR1 MGHRA and CDR2 YSYEKL. CDR3: CASSQNPGLAASPQETQYF. CDR3 in DNA: TGCGCCAGCAGCCAAAATCCGGGACTAGCGGCTTCACCTCAAGAGACCCAGTACTTC.

The chain has TRBV29-1 and TRBJ2-1, with TRBD1 matching over 7 bases. The germline V gene encodes CDR1 SQVTM and CDR2 ANQGSEA. The CDR3 contains 15 residues. V lost 2 bases to trimming and J lost 7 bases; unmatched junction nucleotides: 11. CDR3 loop: CSVENIGGIGNEQFF. The CDR3 region has the DNA TGCAGCGTTGAAAATATAGGGGGCATCGGGAATGAGCAGTTCTTC.

The gene calls are TRBV7-8 and TRBJ2-3; 13 bases fit TRBD2. CDR1 is SGHVS and CDR2 is FQNEAQ in the germline V gene. Losses at the gene ends were 5 bases for V and 3 bases for J; bases not matched to a gene: 8. The CDR3 sequence is 17 residues long. CDR3 sequence (DNA): TGTGCCAGCAGCCTACAGGGACTAGCGGGAAAGACAGATACGCAGTATTTT. Protein sequence: CASSLQGLAGKTDTQYF.

This chain's CDR3 is CAWTGGLNQPQHF. In nucleotides, the CDR3 is TGTGCCTGGACAGGGGGGCTCAATCAGCCCCAGCATTTT. V is TRBV30 and J is TRBJ1-5; 7 positions agree with TRBD1. Germline V gives CDR1 GTSNPN, CDR2 SVGIG (reference sequence). The CDR3 sequence is 13 residues long. V was clipped by 4 bases and J by 3 bases; unmatched bases: 3.

This clone was seen a handful of times. CDR3: CASSVLPLSYEQYF. DNA of the CDR3: TGCGCCAGCAGCGTCCTCCCCCTCTCCTACGAGCAGTACTTC. The chain couples TRBV4-1 to TRBJ2-7; D not resolved. The CDR3 has 14 amino acids. Trimming left V 5 bases short and J 0 bases short, with 11 bases between. From germline, CDR1 is MGHRA and CDR2 YSYEKL.

V gene TRBV27 combines with J gene TRBJ2-7, with TRBD2 identical over 9 bases. CDR3 length: 15 amino acids. CDR1 is MNHEY and CDR2 is SMNVEV in the germline V gene (reference sequence). The V gene end was trimmed by 1 base and the J gene end by 7 bases; junction bases not matched to a gene: 8. CDR3: CASSLLAGVVGEQYF. The CDR3 DNA follows: TGTGCCAGCAGTTTATTAGCGGGAGTGGTAGGTGAGCAGTACTTC.